This T cell receptor (beta chain) was obtained from a study of blood T cell repertoires in COVID-19. Study overall: The United States, Italy and Spain were the sources of the acute and convalescent COVID-19 samples. PBMCs, B-cell-depleted T cells, or T cells were the source of the cDNA or gDNA that made up the material.

The CDR3 sequence is 14 residues long. Germline V gives CDR1 SGHVS, CDR2 FQNEAQ. Trimming pared 2 bases from V and 2 bases from J, leaving 9 bases between. As originally analysed: Estimation of nucleated cell counts relied on the amplification of reference gene primers. Here immunoSEQ multiplex PCR was the method, and the copy in TCRdb shows in-frame clones only, minus some. The D gene and trimming were derived from the DNA, and the V and J assignments and clone size from that table. The data show under 110,000 clones, 85% to 95% seen once. Sequenced material: peripheral blood. This chain connects TRBV7-8 to TRBJ2-5; no definite D call. This sequence originates from a man between 50 and 59 years old with active COVID-19. CDR3 amino acids: CASSLLAEQETQYF. The DNA of the CDR3 is TGTGCCAGCAGCTTACTCGCAGAACAAGAGACCCAGTACTTC.